A single sample is the source of the 20 T cell receptor beta chains below, sequenced in a study of T cell responses to AZD1222 COVID-19 vaccine. Sequenced by immunoSEQ multiplex PCR; TCRdb stores in-frame clones only, minus some. The repertoire has 110,000 to 150,000 clones, 90% to 95% of them found once; the top ten carry 3.5% to 4.5%. Sequencing was performed on peripheral blood, taken on day 0 of AZD1222 vaccination. These receptors came from an adult in good health.

This clone was detected once. The CDR3 sequence: CASSYLTPGGIDGYTF. DNA for the CDR3: TGTGCCAGCAGTTACTTAACGCCAGGGGGCATTGATGGCTACACCTTC. The rearrangement uses TRBV6-5 and TRBJ1-2; TRBD1 matches at 8 bases. The trim removed 1 base at V and 6 bases at J, leaving 10 bases unmatched. The CDR3 is 16 amino acids. Germline V CDR1 and CDR2: MNHEY, SVGAGI.

The rearrangement uses TRBV30 and TRBJ2-7, with a weak D call TRBD1 (5 bases). Germline lookup yields CDR1 GTSNPN and CDR2 SVGIG (reference sequence). Trimming took 0 bases from V and 5 from J, leaving 11 bases between them. The CDR3 contains 13 residues. The CDR3 DNA sequence: TGTGCCTGGAGTGTACGAACAGGAAACGAGCAGTACTTC. Its translation is CAWSVRTGNEQYF.

The V and J genes are TRBV3-1 (or the pseudogene TRBV3-2) and TRBJ2-2, with unresolved D. This CDR3 region has 14 residues. CDR1 and CDR2 from the germline V gene are LGHDT and YNNKEL (reference sequence). V was trimmed by 1 base and J by 6 bases, leaving 9 bases between them. CDR3 amino acids: CASSQGPGAGELFF. DNA for the CDR3: TGTGCCAGCAGCCAAGGGCCCGGCGCCGGGGAGCTGTTTTTT.

This clone was picked up a small number of times. The DNA for the CDR3 is TGTGCCAGGACAGGGCCTCACAGCTCCTACGAGCAGTACTTC. The encoded protein is CARTGPHSSYEQYF. The J gene is TRBJ2-7, the V gene TRBV2, with 7 bases lining up with TRBD1. The CDR3 contains 14 residues. Trimming took 9 bases from V and 0 from J; bases not matched to a gene: 8. Germline V gene sequence: CDR1 SNHLY, CDR2 FYNNEI.

The table lists this clone with a few counts. This chain connects TRBV29-1 to TRBJ1-2; no clear D. Between the trimmed V and J ends, which lost 0 bases and 7 bases, there was a span of 9 bases. Germline V gene sequence: CDR1 SQVTM, CDR2 ANQGSEA. This CDR3 has 12 amino acids. The CDR3 here is CSVEDSSTGYTF. The CDR3 nucleotides are TGCAGCGTTGAAGACAGCTCTACTGGCTACACCTTC.

This chain connects TRBV18 to TRBJ1-3; no clear D gene. This CDR3 has 15 amino acids. Trimming shortened V by 0 bases and J by 0 bases, and 6 bases separated the two germline ends. The germline CDR1 and CDR2 sequences are KGHSH and LQKENI. The CDR3 bases are TGTGCCAGCTCACCACCCTGGAGCTCTGGAAACACCATATATTTT. Amino acid sequence: CASSPPWSSGNTIYF.

The genes are TRBV7-2 and TRBJ1-2; weak D call: TRBD1 (6 bases). The germline V gene encodes CDR1 SGHTA and CDR2 FQGNSA. This CDR3 is built from 15 residues. V lost 5 bases and J lost 8, with 21 bases in between. CDR3 residues: CASSALAPGVHGYTF. For the CDR3, the DNA is TGTGCCAGCAGCGCCCTGGCCCCAGGGGTTCACGGCTACACCTTC.

DNA of the CDR3: TGTGCCAGCAGCTTAGGCCGCGGGGACAATCAGCCCCAGCATTTT. Translating it yields CASSLGRGDNQPQHF. The chain joins TRBV11-2 to TRBJ1-5, with D uncertain. The CDR3 sequence is 15 residues long. V shed 1 base and J shed 3 bases, with 10 bases lying between them. Looked up from germline, CDR1 is SGHAT and CDR2 is FQNNGV.

The chain links TRBV27 to TRBJ1-4; weak D call: TRBD1 (6 bases). V was trimmed by 8 bases and J by 5 bases, leaving 18 bases between them. Per germline, CDR1 MNHEY and CDR2 SMNVEV (reference sequence). The CDR3 is 15 amino acids. The CDR3 region is CASPGEGRVNEKLFF. The CDR3 DNA is TGTGCCAGCCCAGGGGAGGGAAGGGTGAATGAAAAACTGTTTTTT.

This clone came up once. V and J are TRBV27 and TRBJ2-2; 15 bases are a match to TRBD2. V trimming: 3 bases; J trimming: 2 bases; junction bases outside the gene matches: 10. There are 20 residues in the CDR3. Germline V lookup: CDR1 MNHEY, CDR2 SMNVEV (reference sequence). The chain's CDR3 is CASSFQPGLAGGRNTGELFF. The CDR3, as DNA: TGTGCCAGCAGTTTTCAACCCGGACTAGCGGGAGGGCGTAACACCGGGGAGCTGTTTTTT.

This chain joins TRBV5-1 and TRBJ2-1, with TRBD1 matching 9 bases. Germline trimming cut 3 bases from V and 7 bases from J; bases unmatched to any gene: 11. CDR3 length: 16 residues. Germline V gene sequence: CDR1 SGHRS, CDR2 YFSETQ. Here the CDR3 DNA reads TGCGCCAGCAGCTCCGCCGGGACAGGGTTAAGAAATGAGCAGTTCTTC. Amino acids: CASSSAGTGLRNEQFF.

The chain employs TRBV9 and TRBJ2-5, with D perhaps matching TRBD2 (6 bases). The V and J ends lost 4 bases and 5 bases respectively, with 15 bases between them. There are 14 residues in the CDR3. Germline CDR1 is SGDLS and CDR2 is YYNGEE. This CDR3 reads CASSSYGRGETQYF. The DNA of the CDR3 is TGTGCCAGCAGCTCGTACGGGAGAGGGGAGACCCAGTACTTC.

To note about this clone: Germline and junction disagree at one end, which may indicate a read error. V gene TRBV14 combines with J gene TRBJ2-5, with D maybe TRBD1 (5 bases). Looked up from germline, CDR1 is SGHDN and CDR2 is FVKESK. The CDR3 covers 13 residues. The CDR3 DNA reads as TGTGCCAGCAGCCACCAACCCCTGTCAGGGTGGGACTTC. Translated, it gives CASSHQPLSGWDF.

This clone was counted a few times. The chain combines TRBV27 with TRBJ2-1, with D perhaps TRBD2 (5 bases). The CDR3 is 13 residues long. The germline gives CDR1 MNHEY, CDR2 SMNVEV (reference sequence). Trimming stripped 2 bases from V and 4 bases from J, with 6 bases between. The CDR3 loop reads CASSLGLYNEQFF. The CDR3 DNA reads as TGTGCCAGCAGTTTAGGACTGTACAATGAGCAGTTCTTC.

The chain carries TRBV3-1 (or the pseudogene TRBV3-2) and TRBJ2-2; 13 nucleotides match TRBD2. The CDR3 extends over 17 amino acids. Germline CDR1 is LGHDT and CDR2 is YNNKEL (reference sequence). V lost 2 bases to trimming and J lost 6 bases; unmatched junction nucleotides: 6. CDR3 amino acids: CASSQTQGLAGAGELFF. CDR3 in DNA: TGTGCCAGCAGCCAAACCCAAGGACTAGCGGGAGCCGGGGAGCTGTTTTTT.

The gene calls are TRBV5-4 and TRBJ2-2, with no clear D. This CDR3 has 13 amino acids. CDR1 SGHNT and CDR2 YYREEE come from the germline V gene (reference sequence). Trimming left V 0 bases short and J 6 bases short, with 6 bases between. The CDR3 loop reads CASSLATSGELFF. CDR3 nucleotide sequence: TGTGCCAGCAGCTTGGCAACATCCGGGGAGCTGTTTTTT.

The CDR3, as DNA: TGCGCCAGCAGCCCCAGGACTAGCGGCAATGAGCAGTTCTTC. Protein sequence: CASSPRTSGNEQFF. The genes are TRBV5-1 and TRBJ2-1, with 10 bases aligning to TRBD2. With 4 bases clipped from V and 6 bases from J, the junction kept 4 bases outside the gene matches. Germline V gene data show CDR1 as SGHRS and CDR2 as YFSETQ. The length of the CDR3 is 14 residues.

The J gene is TRBJ1-4, the V gene TRBV27, with D hard to call. The germline CDR1 and CDR2 sequences are MNHEY and SMNVEV (reference sequence). CDR3 size: 14 residues. Trimming pared 3 bases from V and 11 bases from J, leaving 16 bases between. The CDR3 here is CASSFGKTGYKLFF. In DNA form, the CDR3 reads TGTGCCAGCAGTTTTGGGAAGACGGGTTATAAACTGTTTTTT.

The chain combines TRBV3-1 (or the pseudogene TRBV3-2) with TRBJ2-1; possibly TRBD2 for D (6 bases). CDR1 LGHDT and CDR2 YNNKEL come from the germline V gene (reference sequence). CDR3 length: 15 residues. Deletions cut 4 bases from V and 0 bases from J, with 10 bases between. This chain's CDR3 is CASSPPSVSYNEQFF. In DNA form, the CDR3 reads TGTGCCAGCAGCCCCCCTAGCGTCTCCTACAATGAGCAGTTCTTC.

V gene TRBV9 combines with J gene TRBJ1-1, with D unresolved. Germline CDR1 and CDR2: SGDLS and YYNGEE. The CDR3 is made up of 15 amino acids. The V and J ends lost 0 bases and 5 bases respectively, with 14 bases between them. The CDR3 is CASSVEEGRWTEAFF. The CDR3 nucleotides are TGTGCCAGCAGCGTAGAAGAGGGCCGGTGGACTGAAGCTTTCTTT. Drawing the rest from reference TRBV9 and TRBJ1-1, the complete variable domain is DSGVTQTPKHLITATGQRVTLRCSPRSGDLSVYWYQQSLDQGLQFLIQYYNGEERAKGNILERFSAQQFPDLHSELNLSSLELGDSALYFCASSVEEGRWTEAFFGQGTRLTVV.